This T cell receptor beta chain was sequenced during a study of glioma-infiltrating T cells. TCR alpha and beta CDR3 regions were amplified from RNA using iRepertoire nested multiplex PCR. TCRdb processed the multiplex PCR reads anew with MiXCR; each CDR3 protein has one entry. Found here are about 210,000 distinct CDR3 sequences, around 30% of them singletons; the top ten hold over 20%. The J segment lost 2 bases and the V segment lost 7 bases, leaving 5 bases of the junction unmatched. This CDR3 is built from 14 residues. From germline, CDR1 is MNHEY and CDR2 SVGEGT. This clonotype was found many times.

The specimen sequenced was glioma tissue, nonneoplastic brain tissue, or PBMCs (not recorded which). The chain links TRBV6-2 or TRBV6-3 to TRBJ2-7; 10 nucleotides match TRBD2. The sequence was collected from a human donor with low-grade glioma or glioblastoma, undergoing nonglioma brain surgery, or in good health (not recorded which). CDR3 sequence: CASTRLAGAYEQYF. The DNA of the CDR3 is TGTGCCAGCACCAGACTAGCGGGTGCCTACGAGCAGTACTTC.